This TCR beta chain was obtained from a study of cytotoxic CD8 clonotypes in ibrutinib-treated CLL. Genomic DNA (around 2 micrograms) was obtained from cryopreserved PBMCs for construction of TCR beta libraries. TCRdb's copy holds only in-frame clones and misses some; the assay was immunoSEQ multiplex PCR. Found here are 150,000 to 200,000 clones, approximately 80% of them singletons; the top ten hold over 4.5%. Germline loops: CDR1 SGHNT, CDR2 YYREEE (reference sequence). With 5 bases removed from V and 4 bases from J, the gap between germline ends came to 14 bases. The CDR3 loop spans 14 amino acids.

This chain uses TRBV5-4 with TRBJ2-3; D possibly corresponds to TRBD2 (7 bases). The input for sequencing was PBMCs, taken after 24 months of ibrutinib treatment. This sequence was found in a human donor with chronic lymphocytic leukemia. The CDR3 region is CASRGEGGSDTQYF. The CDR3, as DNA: TGTGCCAGCAGAGGAGAGGGGGGGTCAGATACGCAGTATTTT.